This T cell receptor beta chain was found in a study of T cells in Graves' hyperthyroidism and ophthalmopathy. V lost 5 bases to trimming and J lost 4 bases; unmatched junction nucleotides: 4. The CDR3 sequence is 14 residues long. From germline, CDR1 is MDHEN and CDR2 SYDVKM. The CDR3 regions of TCR beta were amplified from RNA transcripts. A set of HTBI primers served as the primers for a first-round RT-PCR of the TCR CDR3. TCRdb independently ran MiXCR on the multiplex PCR reads; one entry per CDR3 protein. Of some 380,000 distinct CDR3 sequences detected, 13% appear once; the ten largest clones hold about a fifth. This clonotype was detected ten times or more.

The sequence came from a man under 40 with Graves' hyperthyroidism that later progressed to Graves' ophthalmopathy. V is TRBV28 and J is TRBJ1-1, with 10 bases fitting TRBD1. The source material was blood. The CDR3 DNA is TGTGCCAGCAGTGGGACAGGGGCCGCCACTGAAGCTTTCTTT. Translating it yields CASSGTGAATEAFF.